This record covers a single TCR beta chain. Its specificity is not known. This record belongs to a study of PD-1 blockade in classical Hodgkin lymphoma. CDR3 length: 12 amino acids. V gave up 5 bases and J gave up 8 bases, with 12 bases separating them. Germline V gene lookup returns CDR1 SQVTM and CDR2 ANQGSEA. Points from the study as a whole: Lower baseline TCR diversity marked trial partial responders and progressors. TCR diversity at baseline was reported to be reduced in newly diagnosed patients relative to healthy donors.

Indicated time point: cycle 4 day 1 (C4D1), after less than 7 weeks of nivolumab. Every patient relapsed after autologous stem cell transplantation, and brentuximab vedotin exposure varied. Assay used: immunoSEQ multiplex PCR; TCRdb lists only in-frame clones, some missing. The sample lists about 49,000 clones; roughly 89% were seen once. The sequenced sample was peripheral blood mononuclear cells (PBMCs), obtained before the fourth cycle of nivolumab. The chain carries TRBV29-1 and TRBJ1-4; perhaps TRBD1 as D (5 bases). This clonotype was obtained from a human donor with classical Hodgkin lymphoma. CDR3 sequence (DNA): TGCAGCGTTAGCCAGGGAAGGGAAAAACTGTTTTTT. It yields the protein CSVSQGREKLFF.